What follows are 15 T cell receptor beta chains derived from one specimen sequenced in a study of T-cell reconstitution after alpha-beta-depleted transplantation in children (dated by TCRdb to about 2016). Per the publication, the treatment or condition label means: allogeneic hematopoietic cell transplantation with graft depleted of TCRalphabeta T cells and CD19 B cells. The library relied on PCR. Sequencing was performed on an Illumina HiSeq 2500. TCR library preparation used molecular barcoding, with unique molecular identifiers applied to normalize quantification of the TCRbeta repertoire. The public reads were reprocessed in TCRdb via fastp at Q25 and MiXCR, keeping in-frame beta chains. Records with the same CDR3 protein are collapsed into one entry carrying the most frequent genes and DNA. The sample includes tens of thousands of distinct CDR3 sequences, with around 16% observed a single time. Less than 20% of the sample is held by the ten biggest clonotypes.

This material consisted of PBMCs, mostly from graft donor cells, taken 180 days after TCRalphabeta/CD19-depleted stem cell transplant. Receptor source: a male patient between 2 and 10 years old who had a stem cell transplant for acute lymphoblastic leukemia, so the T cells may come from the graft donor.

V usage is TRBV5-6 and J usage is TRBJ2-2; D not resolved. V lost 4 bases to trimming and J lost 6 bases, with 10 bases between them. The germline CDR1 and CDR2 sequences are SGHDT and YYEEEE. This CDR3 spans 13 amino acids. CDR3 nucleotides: TGTGCCAGCAGCGGGTCTTTTTCCGGGGAGCTGTTTTTT. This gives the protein CASSGSFSGELFF.

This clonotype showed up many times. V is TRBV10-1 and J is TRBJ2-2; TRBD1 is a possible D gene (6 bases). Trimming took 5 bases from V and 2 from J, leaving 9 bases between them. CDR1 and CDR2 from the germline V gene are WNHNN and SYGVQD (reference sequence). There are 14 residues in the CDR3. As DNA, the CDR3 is TGCGCCAGCAGTCGACAGGTCAACACCGGGGAGCTGTTTTTT. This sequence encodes CASSRQVNTGELFF.

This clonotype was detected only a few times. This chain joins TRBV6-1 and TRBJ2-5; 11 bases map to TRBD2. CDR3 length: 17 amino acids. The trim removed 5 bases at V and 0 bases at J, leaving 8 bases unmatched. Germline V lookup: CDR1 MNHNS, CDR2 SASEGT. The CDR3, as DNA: TGTGCCAGCAGTCAACCGGGACTAGCGGATTACCAAGAGACCCAGTACTTC. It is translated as CASSQPGLADYQETQYF.

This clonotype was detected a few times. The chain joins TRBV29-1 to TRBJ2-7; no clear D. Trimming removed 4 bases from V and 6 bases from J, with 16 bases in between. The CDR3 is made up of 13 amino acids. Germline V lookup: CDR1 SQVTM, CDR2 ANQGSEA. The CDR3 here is CSVVETRAAEQYF. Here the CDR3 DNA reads TGCAGCGTTGTGGAGACCCGGGCCGCCGAGCAGTACTTC.

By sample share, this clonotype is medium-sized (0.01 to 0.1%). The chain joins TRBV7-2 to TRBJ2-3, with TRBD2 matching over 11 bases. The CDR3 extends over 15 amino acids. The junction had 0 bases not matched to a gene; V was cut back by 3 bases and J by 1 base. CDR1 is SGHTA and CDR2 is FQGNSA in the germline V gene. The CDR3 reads CASSLTSGGTDTQYF. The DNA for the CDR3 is TGTGCCAGCAGCTTGACTAGCGGGGGCACAGATACGCAGTATTTT.

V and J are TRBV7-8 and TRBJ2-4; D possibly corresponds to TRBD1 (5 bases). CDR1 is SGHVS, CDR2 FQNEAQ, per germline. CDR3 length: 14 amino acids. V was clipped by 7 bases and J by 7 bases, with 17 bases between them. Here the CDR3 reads CASTRTRTANIQYF. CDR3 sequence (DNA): TGTGCCAGCACCCGGACAAGGACGGCCAACATTCAGTACTTC.

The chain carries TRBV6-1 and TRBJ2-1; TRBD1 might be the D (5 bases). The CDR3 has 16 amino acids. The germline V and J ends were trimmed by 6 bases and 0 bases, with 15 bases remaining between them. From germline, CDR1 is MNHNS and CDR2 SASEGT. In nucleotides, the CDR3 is TGTGCCAGCAGGCTACGACTCGACAGCTCCTACAATGAGCAGTTCTTC. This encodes CASRLRLDSSYNEQFF.

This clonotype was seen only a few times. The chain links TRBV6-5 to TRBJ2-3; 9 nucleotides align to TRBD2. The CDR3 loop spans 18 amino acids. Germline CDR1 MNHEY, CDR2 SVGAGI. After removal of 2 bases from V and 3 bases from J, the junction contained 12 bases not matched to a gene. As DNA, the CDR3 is TGTGCCAGCAGTTACGGGCCGAAGGAGCGGGGGGCTACAGATACGCAGTATTTT. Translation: CASSYGPKERGATDTQYF.

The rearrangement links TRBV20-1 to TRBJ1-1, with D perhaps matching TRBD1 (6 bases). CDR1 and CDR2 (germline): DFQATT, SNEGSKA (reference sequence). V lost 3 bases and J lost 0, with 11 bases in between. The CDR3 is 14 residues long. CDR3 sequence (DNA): TGCAGTGCTAGGGGTGGGACACTGAACACTGAAGCTTTCTTT. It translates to CSARGGTLNTEAFF.

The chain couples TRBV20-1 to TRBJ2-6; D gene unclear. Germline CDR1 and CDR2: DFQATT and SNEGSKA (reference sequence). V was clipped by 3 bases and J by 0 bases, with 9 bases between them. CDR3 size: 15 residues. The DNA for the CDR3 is TGCAGTGCTAGTCTGGGTGACTCTGGGGCCAACGTCCTGACTTTC. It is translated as CSASLGDSGANVLTF.

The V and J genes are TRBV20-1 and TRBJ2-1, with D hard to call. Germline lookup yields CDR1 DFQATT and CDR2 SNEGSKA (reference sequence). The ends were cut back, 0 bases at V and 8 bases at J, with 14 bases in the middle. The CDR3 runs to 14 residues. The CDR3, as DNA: TGCAGTGCTAGAGATCTTTCTGGCGCCTATGAGCAGTTCTTC. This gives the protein CSARDLSGAYEQFF.

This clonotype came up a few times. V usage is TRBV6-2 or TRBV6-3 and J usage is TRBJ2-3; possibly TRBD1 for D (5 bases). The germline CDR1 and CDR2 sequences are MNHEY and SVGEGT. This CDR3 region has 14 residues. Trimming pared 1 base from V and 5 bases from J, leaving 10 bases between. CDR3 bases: TGTGCCAGCAGTTACTTGGGGCGTCTAGATACGCAGTATTTT. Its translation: CASSYLGRLDTQYF.

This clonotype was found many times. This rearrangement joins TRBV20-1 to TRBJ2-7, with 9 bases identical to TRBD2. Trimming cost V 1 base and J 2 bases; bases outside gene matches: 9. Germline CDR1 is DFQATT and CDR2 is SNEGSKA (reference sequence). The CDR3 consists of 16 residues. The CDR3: CSARVPERGAAYEQYF. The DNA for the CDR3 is TGCAGTGCTAGAGTGCCAGAGCGGGGGGCCGCCTACGAGCAGTACTTC.

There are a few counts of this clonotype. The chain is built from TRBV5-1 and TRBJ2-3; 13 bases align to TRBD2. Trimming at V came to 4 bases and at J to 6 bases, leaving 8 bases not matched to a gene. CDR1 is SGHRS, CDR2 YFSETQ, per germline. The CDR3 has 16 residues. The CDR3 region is CASSATSGGAADTQYF. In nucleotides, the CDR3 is TGCGCCAGCAGCGCCACTAGCGGGGGGGCAGCCGATACGCAGTATTTT. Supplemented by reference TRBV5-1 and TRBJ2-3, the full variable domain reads KAGVTQTPRYLIKTRGQQVTLSCSPISGHRSVSWYQQTPGQGLQFLFEYFSETQRNKGNFPGRFSGRQFSNSRSEMNVSTLELGDSALYLCASSATSGGAADTQYFGPGTRLTVL.

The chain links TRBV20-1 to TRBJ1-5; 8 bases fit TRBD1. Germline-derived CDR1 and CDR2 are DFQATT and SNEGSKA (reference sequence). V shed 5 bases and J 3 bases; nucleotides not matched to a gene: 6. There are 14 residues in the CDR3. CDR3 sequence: CSAHDRGTNQPQHF. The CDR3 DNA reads TGCAGTGCTCATGACAGGGGAACCAATCAGCCCCAGCATTTT.